The TCR beta chain described here comes from a study of molecular identifiers for immune sequencing clone quantification. Overall study: Replicate experiments took RNA from roughly 20,000 or 100,000 naive CD8 cells, divided it five ways and sequenced four.

Libraries for naive CD8 T cells, which were made from approximately 20,000 to 980,000 sorted cells, drew on 10%, 30% or 50% of the RNA. A single record per CDR3 protein comes from TCRdb applying MiXCR to the PCR reads. This table holds about 640,000 distinct CDR3 sequences, 15% to 20% found once. This clonotype showed up many times. Input material: naive CD8+ T cells from blood, with Jurkat cell RNA spiked in. Subset meaning: FACS-sorted CD8+CD4-CCR7+CD45RA+ naive T cells. The sequence derives from a human donor in good health. Some libraries in this study had Jurkat cell RNA spiked in.

The CDR3 DNA follows: TGCGCCAGCAGCCAAGTAACTAGCGGGAGCTACGAGCAGTACTTC. It is translated as CASSQVTSGSYEQYF. The rearrangement joins TRBV4-1 to TRBJ2-7, with 11 bases identical to TRBD2. This CDR3 contains 15 residues. V lost 1 base to trimming and J lost 3 bases; unmatched junction nucleotides: 2. Germline V gives CDR1 MGHRA, CDR2 YSYEKL.